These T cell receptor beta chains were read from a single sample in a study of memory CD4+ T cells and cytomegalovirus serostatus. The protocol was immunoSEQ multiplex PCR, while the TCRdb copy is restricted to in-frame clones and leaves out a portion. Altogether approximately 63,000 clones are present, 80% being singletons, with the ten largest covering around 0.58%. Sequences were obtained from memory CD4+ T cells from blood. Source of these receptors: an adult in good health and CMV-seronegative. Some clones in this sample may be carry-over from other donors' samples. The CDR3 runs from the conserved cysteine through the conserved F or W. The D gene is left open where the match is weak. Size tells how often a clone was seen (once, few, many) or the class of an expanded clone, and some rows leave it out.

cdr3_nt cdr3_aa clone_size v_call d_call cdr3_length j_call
TGTGCCACCAGCAGCACCCAAGGGTACCAAGAGACCCAGTACTTC CATSSTQGYQETQYF few TRBV15 NA 15 TRBJ2-5
TGTGCCAGCTCACCACCAGGGGCACCCTTCTACGAGCAGTACTTC CASSPPGAPFYEQYF few TRBV18 NA 15 TRBJ2-7
TGTGCCAGCAGTTACATGGCTAGCACAGATACGCAGTATTTT CASSYMASTDTQYF NA TRBV6-5 NA 14 TRBJ2-3
TGTGCCAGCAGTTACCCAAAGGGGACAGGAGGTGAAAAACTGTTTTTT CASSYPKGTGGEKLFF once TRBV6-6 TRBD1 16 TRBJ1-4
TGTGCCAGCAGGTCTTCCCAAGAGACCCAGTACTTC CASRSSQETQYF NA TRBV6-4 NA 12 TRBJ2-5
TGTGCCAGTAGTATCACGGGGCTCGACGAGCAGTACTTC CASSITGLDEQYF once TRBV19 NA 13 TRBJ2-7
TGTGCCAGCAGGACGGACACCTCCTATAATTCACCCCTCCACTTT CASRTDTSYNSPLHF few TRBV2 NA 15 TRBJ1-6
TGCGCCAGCAGCCAAGACAGTTACACTGAAGCTTTCTTT CASSQDSYTEAFF medium-sized TRBV4-1 NA 13 TRBJ1-1
TGTGCCAGCAGATACAGCAGTAGCACAGATACGCAGTATTTT CASRYSSSTDTQYF NA TRBV2 NA 14 TRBJ2-3
TGTGCCAGCAGCTGGCGGACAGGGAGAGCTTTCTTT CASSWRTGRAFF NA TRBV5-8 TRBD1 12 TRBJ1-1
TGTGCCAGCATCGCGCCGGGAGGGGGCGGCTACGAGCAGTACTTC CASIAPGGGGYEQYF NA TRBV6-1 NA 15 TRBJ2-7
TGTGCCAGCAGCTTCCCGGGACTAGAGCGCACGCAGTATTTT CASSFPGLERTQYF NA TRBV5-4 TRBD2 14 TRBJ2-3
TGTGCCAGCAGCCTTCTTCCAGGGGGCGCGGATCAGCCCCAGCATTTT CASSLLPGGADQPQHF NA TRBV11-2 TRBD1 16 TRBJ1-5
TGCGCCAGCAGCTCGACCCCAGGGAGCTCCTACAATGAGCAGTTCTTC CASSSTPGSSYNEQFF once TRBV5-1 NA 16 TRBJ2-1
TGCGCCAGCAGCTTGTTGTCTATAACAGGGGGAAATTCACCCCTCCACTTT CASSLLSITGGNSPLHF NA TRBV5-1 TRBD1 17 TRBJ1-6
TGTGCCAGCAGCTTAGGGACCGCAGGGGTCTATGGCTACACCTTC CASSLGTAGVYGYTF NA TRBV11-2 NA 15 TRBJ1-2
TGTGCCAGCAGCTCCCCTTACGGGGGGCAGGGGGACCACGAGCAGTACTTC CASSSPYGGQGDHEQYF NA TRBV5-5 NA 17 TRBJ2-7